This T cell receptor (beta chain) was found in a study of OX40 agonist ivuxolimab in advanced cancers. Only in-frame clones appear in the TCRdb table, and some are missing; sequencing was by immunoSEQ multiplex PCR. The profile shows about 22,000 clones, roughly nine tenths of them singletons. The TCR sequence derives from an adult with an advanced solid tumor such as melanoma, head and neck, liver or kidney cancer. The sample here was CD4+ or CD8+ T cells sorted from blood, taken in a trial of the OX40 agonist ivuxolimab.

Written as DNA, the CDR3 is TGTGCCAGCAGCCAATTCGCCCAGCCCCAGCATTTT. Translated, it gives CASSQFAQPQHF. The chain couples TRBV16 to TRBJ1-5; D gene ambiguous. Germline V gene data show CDR1 as KGHSY and CDR2 as FQNENV. The CDR3 runs 12 residues. V lost 1 base, J lost 7 bases, and 5 bases lay in between.